This T cell receptor (beta chain) was retrieved from a study of monozygotic twins with inflammatory bowel disease. General observations from the study: No one strong IBD-associated signal or clonotype was supported. There was no way to distinguish the different T cell subtypes.

Concerning this clonotype itself: Antigen unknown.

The CDR3 length is 14 residues. The V gene's germline CDR1 is SGHRS and CDR2 YFSETQ. Addition of UMIs with a 6-nucleotide sample barcode was achieved by template switching. One entry per CDR3 protein, without DNA, is what TCRdb gives after re-calling the 5' RACE reads. The sample features some 210,000 distinct CDR3 sequences, with 1.6% in its top ten. Whole-blood total RNA was extracted without T cell sorting. This sequence originates from a human donor with ulcerative colitis or Crohn's disease, or a healthy co-twin of an affected twin (not recorded which). The chain combines TRBV5-1 with TRBJ2-2; TCRdb names TRBD1, which stays unverified in the absence of DNA. Material for sequencing was blood. The chain's CDR3 is CASSLTGSPGELFF.